Below, 25 T cell receptor beta chains from the same sample are listed, as sequenced in a study of blood T cell repertoires in COVID-19. TCRdb's table, derived via immunoSEQ multiplex PCR, lists solely in-frame clones and lacks some. Found here are around 37,000 clones, 70% to 90% of them singletons; the top ten hold 4.8%. The sample consisted of peripheral blood. The receptors stem from a man aged 45 to 65 with active COVID-19.

The chain is built from TRBV24-1 and TRBJ2-1; TRBD2 might be the D (5 bases). V lost 2 bases to trimming and J lost 6 bases, with 10 bases between them. Germline CDR1 and CDR2: KGHDR and SFDVKD. The CDR3 extends over 14 amino acids. CDR3 nucleotide sequence: TGTGCCACCAGTGATTGGGAGAGTCGCAATGAGCAGTTCTTC. This gives the protein CATSDWESRNEQFF.

The genes are TRBV3-1 (or the pseudogene TRBV3-2) and TRBJ2-7; 12 bases fit TRBD2. V lost 5 bases to trimming and J lost 2 bases; unmatched junction nucleotides: 7. The CDR3 covers 16 residues. CDR1 LGHDT and CDR2 YNNKEL come from the germline V gene (reference sequence). CDR3 amino acids: CASSELRLAGAYEQYF. CDR3 nucleotides: TGTGCCAGCAGCGAACTCCGACTAGCGGGGGCCTACGAGCAGTACTTC.

V usage is TRBV2 and J usage is TRBJ2-7; D unclear. This CDR3 is built from 13 residues. V was cut by 4 bases and J by 4 bases, with 11 bases left in between. Germline V lookup: CDR1 SNHLY, CDR2 FYNNEI. CDR3 region: CASSVETRYEQYF. DNA of the CDR3: TGTGCCAGCAGTGTGGAGACGAGGTACGAGCAGTACTTC.

The V gene is TRBV13, the J gene TRBJ2-1; TRBD2 is a possible D gene (5 bases). The CDR3 has 12 residues. With 0 bases removed from V and 9 bases from J, the gap between germline ends came to 6 bases. In germline, CDR1 is PRHDT, CDR2 FYEKMQ (reference sequence). The CDR3 DNA follows: TGTGCCAGCAGCTTAGGGGGAGCTGAGCAGTTCTTC. The encoded protein is CASSLGGAEQFF.

The chain combines TRBV7-9 with TRBJ1-2; D is unresolved. V was clipped by 4 bases and J by 1 base, with 7 bases between them. Looked up from germline, CDR1 is SEHNR and CDR2 is FQNEAQ (reference sequence). The CDR3 is 13 residues long. The CDR3 reads CASSSASNYGYTF. CDR3 DNA: TGTGCCAGCAGCTCCGCCAGTAACTATGGCTACACCTTC.

V and J are TRBV9 and TRBJ2-2; TRBD2 matches at 8 bases. This CDR3 has 16 residues. The junction had 10 bases not matched to a gene; V was cut back by 4 bases and J by 5 bases. Per germline, CDR1 SGDLS and CDR2 YYNGEE. The CDR3 loop is CASSRGLEAWTGELFF. The DNA of the CDR3 is TGTGCCAGCAGCCGGGGACTAGAGGCGTGGACCGGGGAGCTGTTTTTT.

The gene calls are TRBV28 and TRBJ1-1; no reliable D call. CDR3 length: 11 amino acids. Trimming removed 6 bases from V and 10 bases from J, with 12 bases in between. Germline V CDR1 and CDR2: MDHEN, SYDVKM. Here the CDR3 DNA reads TGTGCCAGCAGGGCTAGTAATGGAGCTTTCTTT. It is translated as CASRASNGAFF. The full variable domain, its missing parts supplied by reference TRBV28 and TRBJ1-1, is DVKVTQSSRYLVKRTGEKVFLECVQDMDHENMFWYRQDPGLGLRLIYFSYDVKMKEKGDIPEGYSVSREKKERFSLILESASTNQTSMYLCASRASNGAFFGQGTRLTVV.

The CDR3 spells CASSRRVGYGYTF. The CDR3 region has the DNA TGTGCCAGTAGTCGCAGGGTTGGCTATGGCTACACCTTC. This rearrangement joins TRBV19 to TRBJ1-2; D might be TRBD1 (5 bases). The V and J ends lost 5 bases and 4 bases respectively, with 11 bases between them. This CDR3 comprises 13 residues. Germline V CDR1 and CDR2: LNHDA, SQIVND (reference sequence).

The chain combines TRBV5-1 with TRBJ2-7; 12 positions agree with TRBD1. Germline values: CDR1 SGHRS, CDR2 YFSETQ. The CDR3 extends over 16 amino acids. V lost 8 bases and J lost 3; bases outside the gene matches: 12. The CDR3 region is CARTNSGTGGHYEQYF. CDR3 sequence (DNA): TGCGCCAGGACAAACTCCGGGACAGGGGGCCACTACGAGCAGTACTTC.

The V call is TRBV10-2, the J call TRBJ1-1; D might be TRBD1 (5 bases). CDR1 is WSHSY, CDR2 SAAADI, per germline. The V and J ends lost 2 bases and 4 bases respectively, with 14 bases between them. This CDR3 contains 15 residues. CDR3 sequence (DNA): TGCGCCAGCAGTGAGCTGGGCAGGGCAGGCACTGAAGCTTTCTTT. It codes for CASSELGRAGTEAFF.

In this sample, this clone turned up once. The genes are TRBV7-9 and TRBJ2-1, with 7 bases aligning to TRBD2. Germline V gene lookup returns CDR1 SEHNR and CDR2 FQNEAQ (reference sequence). CDR3 size: 16 residues. Trimming removed 5 bases from V and 2 bases from J; junction bases left unmatched: 9. This CDR3 is CASSPGGKAAYNEQFF. CDR3 sequence (DNA): TGTGCCAGCAGCCCCGGGGGGAAGGCTGCCTACAATGAGCAGTTCTTC.

V gene TRBV3-1 (or the pseudogene TRBV3-2) combines with J gene TRBJ2-3; D remains unclear. V was pared by 4 bases and J by 2 bases, with 10 bases between. Germline values: CDR1 LGHDT, CDR2 YNNKEL (reference sequence). The CDR3 covers 14 residues. The chain's CDR3 is CASSLATYTDTQYF. CDR3 sequence (DNA): TGTGCCAGCAGCCTCGCAACTTACACAGATACGCAGTATTTT.

In its sample, this clone was seen once. The genes are TRBV6-5 and TRBJ2-7; 7 nucleotides match TRBD2. With 6 bases clipped from V and 3 bases from J, the junction kept 5 bases outside the gene matches. Germline CDR1 is MNHEY and CDR2 is SVGAGI. There are 13 residues in the CDR3. The CDR3 nucleotides are TGTGCCAGCAGGCAGGGACTAAACTACGAGCAGTACTTC. Its protein product is CASRQGLNYEQYF.

The chain carries TRBV27 and TRBJ1-2; TRBD1 is a possible D gene (6 bases). The CDR3 runs 15 residues. Germline values: CDR1 MNHEY, CDR2 SMNVEV (reference sequence). V gave up 8 bases and J gave up 0 bases, with 16 bases separating them. The CDR3 nucleotides read TGTGCCAGCTCAAACTCGGGACACCCTAACTATGGCTACACCTTC. It translates to CASSNSGHPNYGYTF.

The chain carries TRBV3-1 (or the pseudogene TRBV3-2) and TRBJ2-2, with TRBD1 as a possible D gene (5 bases). Trimming took off 6 bases at V and 2 bases at J, with 16 bases between the two ends. This CDR3 region has 16 residues. The germline V gene has CDR1 LGHDT and CDR2 YNNKEL (reference sequence). The CDR3 sequence: CASRPTGYRNTGELFF. CDR3 nucleotide sequence: TGTGCCAGCAGGCCCACAGGCTATCGAAACACCGGGGAGCTGTTTTTT.

The gene calls are TRBV6-1 and TRBJ2-7; weak D call: TRBD2 (5 bases). Germline V gene lookup returns CDR1 MNHNS and CDR2 SASEGT. The germline V and J ends were trimmed by 2 bases and 1 base, with 18 bases remaining between them. The CDR3 consists of 17 residues. The DNA of the CDR3 is TGTGCCAGCAGTGAAAGGGCCGAGGGCCTCAATTCCTACGAGCAGTACTTC. Translated, it gives CASSERAEGLNSYEQYF.

The genes are TRBV6-6 and TRBJ2-1; perhaps TRBD2 as D (7 bases). CDR3 length equals 13 residues. Germline V CDR1 and CDR2: MNHNY, SVGAGI (reference sequence). The V end was cut by 0 bases, the J end by 10 bases, with 10 bases between. Here the CDR3 DNA reads TGTGCCAGCAGTTACTCCGGGGGGCCGGAGCAGTTCTTC. This gives the protein CASSYSGGPEQFF.

This clone was recorded only once. CDR3 sequence reads: CASGFLAGGIFSYNEQFF. The CDR3 DNA is TGTGCTAGTGGTTTTCTAGCGGGGGGGATTTTCTCCTACAATGAGCAGTTCTTC. This rearrangement joins TRBV12-5 to TRBJ2-1; TRBD2 agrees at 12 bases. The junction had 6 bases not matched to a gene; V was cut back by 3 bases and J by 0 bases. The germline V gene encodes CDR1 LGHNT and CDR2 FRNRAP. The CDR3 extends over 18 amino acids.

The chain joins TRBV19 to TRBJ1-2, with 10 bases lining up with TRBD1. The CDR3 spans 14 residues. Germline V gene sequence: CDR1 LNHDA, CDR2 SQIVND (reference sequence). With 3 bases clipped from V and 3 bases from J, the junction kept 1 base outside the gene matches. This CDR3 reads CASSMTGGDYGYTF. CDR3 bases: TGTGCCAGTAGTATGACAGGGGGCGACTATGGCTACACCTTC.

This chain links TRBV24-1 with TRBJ1-2, with D uncertain. The CDR3 has 12 residues. CDR1 is KGHDR, CDR2 SFDVKD, per germline. The V end lost 6 bases, the J end lost 4 bases, and 8 bases lay between the germline ends. CDR3 protein: CATSSQTYGYTF. The CDR3 DNA reads TGTGCCACCAGTTCACAGACCTATGGCTACACCTTC.

This clone was picked up a small number of times. The V call is TRBV5-6, the J call TRBJ2-1; tentatively, D is TRBD1 (6 bases). Trimming cost V 4 bases and J 9 bases, with 14 bases left between them. The CDR3 runs to 13 residues. Germline CDR1 and CDR2: SGHDT and YYEEEE. CDR3 nucleotides: TGTGCCAGCAGCGTCGGGACATCTAGTGAGCAGTTCTTC. This sequence encodes CASSVGTSSEQFF.

The chain combines TRBV4-1 with TRBJ2-7; 9 nucleotides align to TRBD1. The germline gives CDR1 MGHRA, CDR2 YSYEKL. Trimming at V came to 2 bases and at J to 6 bases, leaving 8 bases not matched to a gene. This CDR3 region has 15 residues. This chain's CDR3 is CASSQSHGTGLEQYF. The DNA for the CDR3 is TGCGCCAGCAGCCAATCGCACGGGACAGGGCTCGAGCAGTACTTC.

The V and J genes are TRBV4-3 and TRBJ1-2; D not certain. There are 12 residues in the CDR3. V was clipped by 1 base and J by 7 bases, with 7 bases between them. Germline V CDR1 and CDR2: LGHNA, YSLEER. CDR3 bases: TGCGCCAGCAGCCAAGTTCCAGGTGGCTACACCTTC. This gives the protein CASSQVPGGYTF.

This clone was found once. This rearrangement joins TRBV5-4 to TRBJ1-2; D remains unclear. The V end lost 0 bases, the J end lost 8 bases, and 11 bases lay between the germline ends. Looked up from germline, CDR1 is SGHNT and CDR2 is YYREEE (reference sequence). The CDR3 contains 13 residues. Here the CDR3 DNA reads TGTGCCAGCAGCTTGGGAAGCGAGGCCGGCTACACCTTC. As protein: CASSLGSEAGYTF.

The chain carries TRBV2 and TRBJ1-2; D is perhaps TRBD1 (5 bases). The CDR3 extends over 13 amino acids. Trimming stripped 8 bases from V and 4 bases from J, with 14 bases between. Germline V lookup: CDR1 SNHLY, CDR2 FYNNEI. The CDR3 sequence is CASVERQLYGYTF. The CDR3 DNA reads as TGTGCCAGCGTAGAGAGACAGCTCTATGGCTACACCTTC.